This T cell receptor beta chain was sequenced in a study of shared clonotypes between healthy human individuals. V was shortened by 6 bases and J by 1 base, with 9 bases between the two germline ends. The CDR3 length is 13 residues. The germline V gene encodes CDR1 ENHRY and CDR2 SYGVKD. Some clones are missing from TCRdb's copy, which holds only in-frame ones; the method was immunoSEQ multiplex PCR. The sample lists millions of clones, 85% to 95% seen once, with 0.35% to 0.5% in the top ten. Specimen: naive CD4+ T cells from PBMCs. Regarding subset: CD45RA+ positively selected. The V gene is TRBV10-3, the J gene TRBJ1-1, with D possibly matching TRBD1 (5 bases). The sequence came from a young man in good health. Some clones in this sample may be carry-over from other donors' samples. The CDR3 DNA sequence: TGTGCCATCAGGGGGGACCGGAACACTGAAGCTTTCTTT. Protein: CAIRGDRNTEAFF.